This T cell receptor beta chain originates from a study of T cells in Graves' hyperthyroidism and ophthalmopathy. Per the germline V gene, CDR1 is LGHDT and CDR2 is YNNKEL (reference sequence). The CDR3 has 13 amino acids. V was clipped by 3 bases and J by 2 bases, with 8 bases between them. This clonotype occurred many times. Hyperthyroidism, newly diagnosed and lasting under 2 months, affected patients aged 18 to 65. Researchers took RNA transcripts and amplified the TCR beta CDR3 regions from them. HTBI primers were used for first-round RT-PCR of the TCR CDR3. TCRdb fed the multiplex PCR reads into MiXCR, producing one record per CDR3 protein. The sample lists fewer than 350,000 distinct CDR3 sequences, roughly 14% occurring once.

Sequenced material: blood. V is TRBV3-1 and J is TRBJ2-7; D not certain. The sequence was collected from a woman in her thirties with Graves' hyperthyroidism that later progressed to Graves' ophthalmopathy. The CDR3 spells CASSQGIPYEQYF. The CDR3 DNA reads as TGTGCCAGCAGCCAGGGAATTCCCTACGAGCAGTACTTC.